The clone carrying this TCR beta chain was counted ten times or more. Its antigen is as yet unknown. These data originate in a study of T cell repertoires in cytomegalovirus infection. Background on the study: CMV infection plus the matching HLA type was flagged by public TCR beta signatures. Study outcomes and limitations: HLA-C-restricted CMV-specific TCR beta clonotypes were dominant in the ex vivo response. Based on cumulative public TCR beta family frequency, carriers of CMV plus the relevant HLA were identified.

Trimming removed 0 bases from V and 4 bases from J, with 5 bases in between. The CDR3 totals 13 residues. CDR1 and CDR2 from the germline V gene are SGHTA and FQGNSA. Using its own MiXCR run on the reads, TCRdb lists one record per CDR3 protein. The table records more than 400,000 distinct CDR3 sequences, around 27% of them present only once. The receptor was derived from a human donor in good health (CMV status not recorded). Some clones in this sample may be carry-over from other donors' samples. The chain recombines TRBV7-2 with TRBJ2-3; D not certain. The sequencing sample was made of PBMCs. The CDR3 nucleotides are TGTGCCAGCAGCTTAGCCATCGCAGATACGCAGTATTTT. Translation: CASSLAIADTQYF.